Below are 6 T cell receptor beta chains sequenced from a single sample in a study of blood T cell repertoires in COVID-19 (dated by TCRdb to about 2020). Library preparation used the immunoSEQ multiplex PCR assay. In its TCRdb copy, this immuneACCESS table keeps in-frame sequences only and misses some clones. Where compared with another copy, unresolved V genes explain less than half of these, and the others have no known cause. A total of tens of thousands of clones appear in this sample, around 92% of them only once. The top ten clonotypes cover approximately 2.5% of the sample. The sequenced material came from peripheral blood. The receptors come from a man in his fifties or sixties with active COVID-19.

This sequence joins TRBV28 and TRBJ1-4, with 8 bases matching TRBD1. The CDR3 spans 15 residues. After removal of 2 bases from V and 6 bases from J, the junction contained 5 bases not matched to a gene. Germline V lookup: CDR1 MDHEN, CDR2 SYDVKM. CDR3 sequence reads: CASSLGGQGDEKLFF. The CDR3 DNA is TGTGCCAGCAGTTTAGGAGGACAGGGTGATGAAAAACTGTTTTTT.

The chain carries TRBV6-5 and TRBJ2-7; TRBD2 agrees at 7 bases. Germline V gene data show CDR1 as MNHEY and CDR2 as SVGAGI. With V trimmed by 7 bases and J by 6 bases, 9 bases remained unmatched. The CDR3 length is 13 residues. CDR3 sequence (DNA): TGTGCCAGCACCCGAATCGGGGGGAGCGAGCAGTACTTC. Protein sequence: CASTRIGGSEQYF.

The rearrangement joins TRBV7-9 to TRBJ1-2; TRBD1 matches 8 bases. Germline CDR1 SEHNR, CDR2 FQNEAQ (reference sequence). The CDR3 length is 16 residues. With V trimmed by 2 bases and J by 3 bases, 8 bases remained unmatched. CDR3 bases: TGTGCCAGCAGCTTATTGTCAGGGGGCGCTCACTATGGCTACACCTTC. It is translated as CASSLLSGGAHYGYTF. The full variable domain, completed using reference TRBV7-9 and TRBJ1-2, is DTGVSQNPRHKITKRGQNVTFRCDPISEHNRLYWYRQTLGQGPEFLTYFQNEAQLEKSRLLSDRFSAERPKGSFSTLEIQRTEQGDSAMYLCASSLLSGGAHYGYTFGSGTRLTVV.

This chain connects TRBV19 to TRBJ2-3; 7 nucleotides agree with TRBD2. After removal of 5 bases from V and 6 bases from J, the junction contained 23 bases not matched to a gene. Looked up from germline, CDR1 is LNHDA and CDR2 is SQIVND (reference sequence). The CDR3 spans 19 residues. In nucleotides, the CDR3 is TGTGCCAGTAGTTTGCGGGAGACCGGGGCCCAGACTATGGCGGATACGCAGTATTTT. Its protein product is CASSLRETGAQTMADTQYF.

This rearrangement joins TRBV6-5 to TRBJ2-1; TRBD1 aligns across 11 bases. After removal of 6 bases from V and 7 bases from J, the junction contained 5 bases not matched to a gene. Germline V CDR1 and CDR2: MNHEY, SVGAGI. The CDR3 is made up of 14 amino acids. CDR3 bases: TGTGCCAGCAGCCGGACAGGGGGCAATAATGAGCAGTTCTTC. Residues: CASSRTGGNNEQFF.

The genes are TRBV29-1 and TRBJ2-1; no clear D. Germline V gene lookup returns CDR1 SQVTM and CDR2 ANQGSEA. The length of the CDR3 is 11 residues. Between the trimmed V and J ends, which lost 4 bases and 7 bases, there was a span of 8 bases. CDR3 sequence reads: CSVARENEQFF. CDR3 sequence (DNA): TGCAGCGTTGCCCGAGAAAATGAGCAGTTCTTC.